The 18 T cell receptor beta chains below all came from one sample that was sequenced in a study of T-cell reconstitution after alpha-beta-depleted transplantation in children. The library targeted TCRbeta and was prepared with unique molecular identifiers. Via MiXCR, TCRdb re-called the PCR reads, giving one row per CDR3 protein. The table records almost 250,000 distinct CDR3 sequences, under 30% of them present only once. The specimen was PBMCs, collected before TCRalphabeta/CD19-depleted stem cell transplant. These receptors all stem from a girl aged 2-10 years with Fanconi anemia, due to receive a stem cell transplant.

This clonotype was found a few times. The V call is TRBV7-9, the J call TRBJ1-1; TRBD1 matches at 7 bases. The germline gives CDR1 SEHNR, CDR2 FQNEAQ (reference sequence). The CDR3 is 14 residues long. V shed 2 bases, J shed 3 bases, and the junction held 3 bases outside the gene matches. CDR3 nucleotide sequence: TGTGCCAGCAGCTTAAAGACAGGGCACACTGAAGCTTTCTTT. Protein: CASSLKTGHTEAFF.

This clonotype was observed a handful of times. The CDR3 coding sequence is TGTGCCAGCAGCGGCGGGGAGAACACTGAAGCTTTCTTT. It encodes CASSGGENTEAFF. The chain employs TRBV5-6 and TRBJ1-1; no clear D. Germline V CDR1 and CDR2: SGHDT, YYEEEE. The V end lost 4 bases, the J end lost 1 base, and 8 bases lay between the germline ends. The CDR3 contains 13 residues.

This clonotype was observed at least ten times. V is TRBV29-1 and J is TRBJ2-5, with D perhaps matching TRBD1 (5 bases). V dropped 7 bases and J dropped 1 base, with 13 bases sitting between them. Germline CDR1 SQVTM, CDR2 ANQGSEA. CDR3 length: 13 residues. The CDR3 coding sequence is TGCAGCGCCTTGACAGCGACCCAAGAGACCCAGTACTTC. Residues: CSALTATQETQYF.

This clonotype was counted many times. The CDR3 sequence: CASSFGGVDSYNEQFF. The CDR3 coding sequence is TGTGCCAGCAGTTTTGGGGGGGTGGACTCCTACAATGAGCAGTTCTTC. The chain is built from TRBV6-5 and TRBJ2-1, with 7 bases matching TRBD2. V was clipped by 4 bases and J by 0 bases; unmatched bases: 6. The CDR3 is 16 residues long. Germline V CDR1 and CDR2: MNHEY, SVGAGI.

The genes are TRBV11-2 and TRBJ2-1; unclear D gene. The germline V and J ends were trimmed by 1 base and 4 bases, with 11 bases remaining between them. CDR1 and CDR2 (germline): SGHAT, FQNNGV. CDR3 size: 15 residues. CDR3 sequence: CASSLVLEVYNEQFF. In nucleotides, the CDR3 is TGTGCCAGCAGCTTAGTCCTAGAGGTGTACAATGAGCAGTTCTTC.

The V gene is TRBV27, the J gene TRBJ2-1; TRBD2 matches at 8 bases. CDR1 and CDR2 (germline): MNHEY, SMNVEV (reference sequence). The CDR3 is 16 residues long. V shed 6 bases and J 4 bases; nucleotides not matched to a gene: 11. CDR3 sequence reads: CASSPIAGSSYNEQFF. CDR3 nucleotides: TGTGCCAGCAGCCCTATAGCGGGATCTTCATACAATGAGCAGTTCTTC.

The CDR3 DNA follows: TGTGCCTGGAGAATTTTGACGGACAGGGGATTCACCCTCCACTTT. It is translated as CAWRILTDRGFTLHF. The gene calls are TRBV30 and TRBJ1-6; 9 bases align to TRBD1. J gave up 14 bases and V 3 bases, and 14 bases lay outside the gene matches. In germline, CDR1 is GTSNPN, CDR2 SVGIG (reference sequence). The CDR3 contains 15 residues.

The table lists this clonotype with a few counts. The chain links TRBV12-3 or TRBV12-4 to TRBJ2-1, with 12 bases lining up with TRBD2. This CDR3 comprises 17 residues. The junction had 7 bases not matched to a gene; V was cut back by 3 bases and J by 4 bases. Here the CDR3 reads CASSFLGLAGSYNEQFF. CDR3 nucleotide sequence: TGTGCCAGCAGTTTCCTAGGACTAGCGGGGTCATACAATGAGCAGTTCTTC.

The genes are TRBV5-5 and TRBJ2-7; D gene uncertain. Germline V lookup: CDR1 SGHKS, CDR2 YYEKEE (reference sequence). This CDR3 is built from 15 residues. The V gene lost 0 bases and the J gene lost 0 bases, with 10 bases spanning the gap. DNA for the CDR3: TGTGCCAGCAGCTTGGTTGGCACGCGCTCCTACGAGCAGTACTTC. Amino acids: CASSLVGTRSYEQYF.

Ten or more counts support this clonotype. This chain connects TRBV25-1 to TRBJ2-7; D unclear. Germline CDR1 reads MGHDK; CDR2 reads SYGVNS. Trimming took off 3 bases at V and 0 bases at J, with 9 bases between the two ends. This CDR3 is 14 amino acids long. DNA for the CDR3: TGTGCCAGCAGTGATGGTGGTCCCTCCTACGAGCAGTACTTC. Translated, it gives CASSDGGPSYEQYF.

The J gene is TRBJ2-5, the V gene TRBV20-1; no clear D. Germline CDR1 DFQATT, CDR2 SNEGSKA (reference sequence). The CDR3 spans 11 residues. V was trimmed by 4 bases and J by 2 bases, leaving 5 bases between them. The CDR3 DNA reads TGCAGTGCTACCGTGCAAGAGACCCAGTACTTC. It encodes CSATVQETQYF.

This chain connects TRBV14 to TRBJ2-7; 12 positions agree with TRBD2. The CDR3 runs 15 residues. Trimming took 3 bases from V and 3 from J; bases not matched to a gene: 3. Germline-derived CDR1 and CDR2 are SGHDN and FVKESK. The CDR3 nucleotides read TGTGCCAGCAGCCACGGACTAGCGGGAAGCTACGAGCAGTACTTC. Translation gives CASSHGLAGSYEQYF.

J is TRBJ2-3 and V is TRBV5-1; D might be TRBD2 (6 bases). The CDR3 covers 16 residues. V gave up 1 base and J gave up 2 bases, with 14 bases separating them. Germline loops: CDR1 SGHRS, CDR2 YFSETQ. DNA of the CDR3: TGCGCCAGCAGCTTGATCGGCGGGGTCCCCACAGATACGCAGTATTTT. This translates into CASSLIGGVPTDTQYF. Drawing the rest from reference TRBV5-1 and TRBJ2-3, the complete variable domain is KAGVTQTPRYLIKTRGQQVTLSCSPISGHRSVSWYQQTPGQGLQFLFEYFSETQRNKGNFPGRFSGRQFSNSRSEMNVSTLELGDSALYLCASSLIGGVPTDTQYFGPGTRLTVL.

This clonotype was counted many times. The chain combines TRBV10-3 with TRBJ2-7, with 8 bases aligning to TRBD1. CDR1 is ENHRY and CDR2 is SYGVKD in the germline V gene. After removal of 0 bases from V and 1 base from J, the junction contained 8 bases not matched to a gene. The CDR3 is 17 residues long. The CDR3 DNA reads TGTGCCATCAGTGAGTCGAGGGTTGGGACAGGATCCTACGAGCAGTACTTC. It yields the protein CAISESRVGTGSYEQYF.

The DNA of the CDR3 is TGCAGTGCTAGAGGGACGTCCCCCAGCTCCTACGAGCAGTACTTC. Its protein product is CSARGTSPSSYEQYF. V usage is TRBV20-1 and J usage is TRBJ2-7; D call uncertain. CDR3 length: 15 residues. Germline CDR1 reads DFQATT; CDR2 reads SNEGSKA (reference sequence). The V end lost 1 base, the J end lost 0 bases, and 13 bases lay between the germline ends.

This clonotype was counted between two and nine times. A single base separates this from a much larger clone, so it may be a read error. J is TRBJ1-2 and V is TRBV20-1, with D perhaps matching TRBD1 (5 bases). The CDR3 totals 16 residues. The V gene's germline CDR1 is DFQATT and CDR2 SNEGSKA (reference sequence). The CDR3 loop reads CCASWFGTKILYGYTF. DNA of the CDR3: TGCTGTGCTAGCTGGTTCGGGACCAAAATCCTTTATGGCTACACCTTC.

This clonotype was recorded at least ten times. CDR3: CSVEGASGSSYEQYF. The CDR3 DNA reads as TGCAGCGTTGAAGGGGCCAGCGGGAGCTCCTACGAGCAGTACTTC. This chain joins TRBV29-1 and TRBJ2-7; 8 nucleotides line up with TRBD2. Germline CDR1 SQVTM, CDR2 ANQGSEA. This CDR3 is 15 amino acids long. V lost 1 base to trimming and J lost 0 bases; unmatched junction nucleotides: 5.

The chain joins TRBV28 to TRBJ2-3, with 7 bases identical to TRBD1. The CDR3 runs to 12 residues. The germline V gene has CDR1 MDHEN and CDR2 SYDVKM. The V segment lost 6 bases and the J segment 7 bases; nucleotides outside the gene matches: 4. The chain's CDR3 is CASSYRGYTQYF. The CDR3 coding sequence is TGTGCCAGCAGCTACAGGGGATATACGCAGTATTTT.